The sequence of this T cell receptor beta chain was determined in a study of blood T cell repertoires in COVID-19. Overall study: T cells, B-cell-depleted T cells, or PBMCs supplied cDNA or gDNA.

In the authors' workflow: Researchers report that nucleated cell counts were estimated from reference gene primer amplification. Some clones are missing from TCRdb's copy, which holds only in-frame ones; the method was immunoSEQ multiplex PCR. V, J and clone size are those of that table, while D and trimming were read from the DNA. The sample records about 160,000 clones, over 70% being singletons. Specimen: peripheral blood. This TCR derives from an elderly man with acute or convalescent COVID-19.

CDR3: CASSGFGTDNSPLHF. CDR3 DNA sequence: TGTGCCAGCAGTGGTTTCGGGACAGATAATTCACCCCTCCACTTT. The genes are TRBV7-9 and TRBJ1-6, with TRBD1 identical over 7 bases. Germline CDR1 SEHNR, CDR2 FQNEAQ (reference sequence). The V segment lost 6 bases and the J segment 5 bases; nucleotides outside the gene matches: 7. The CDR3 sequence is 15 residues long.